One and the same sample provided the 32 T cell receptor beta chains below, sequenced in a study of control samples from healthy donors and cancer patients. Only in-frame clones appear in the TCRdb table, and some are missing; sequencing was by immunoSEQ multiplex PCR. The sample records under 130,000 clones, roughly 91% being singletons. Sequenced sample: PBMCs. The receptors come from a man aged 55 to 70 with lung cancer.

This clone came up a few times. The J gene is TRBJ1-2, the V gene TRBV6-5; D possibly corresponds to TRBD1 (6 bases). Germline V gives CDR1 MNHEY, CDR2 SVGAGI. The CDR3 is 13 residues long. V lost 6 bases to trimming and J lost 3 bases, with 11 bases between them. Here the CDR3 reads CASRGTTYYGYTF. CDR3 sequence (DNA): TGTGCCAGCAGGGGGACAACCTACTATGGCTACACCTTC.

The rearrangement uses TRBV6-2 or TRBV6-3 and TRBJ2-7; D remains ambiguous. CDR1 is MNHEY, CDR2 SVGEGT, per germline. The V end was cut by 0 bases, the J end by 1 base, with 19 bases between. The CDR3 is made up of 18 amino acids. The CDR3 is CASSYSLRARTYSYEQYV. The DNA of the CDR3 is TGTGCCAGCAGTTACTCCCTCCGGGCGAGGACCTATTCCTACGAGCAGTACGTC.

This clone showed up just once. The V gene is TRBV30, the J gene TRBJ2-1; D remains unclear. The CDR3 extends over 13 amino acids. The ends were cut back, 0 bases at V and 5 bases at J, with 8 bases in the middle. From germline, CDR1 is GTSNPN and CDR2 SVGIG (reference sequence). The CDR3 here is CAWSVQGNNEQFF. CDR3 nucleotide sequence: TGTGCCTGGAGTGTACAAGGGAACAATGAGCAGTTCTTC.

This rearrangement joins TRBV27 to TRBJ1-1, with a possible D match to TRBD1 (6 bases). Germline V lookup: CDR1 MNHEY, CDR2 SMNVEV (reference sequence). The CDR3 has 14 residues. Between the trimmed V and J ends, which lost 3 bases and 2 bases, there was a span of 10 bases. The CDR3 coding sequence is TGTGCCAGCAGTTTCGCAGGGGCTAACACTGAAGCTTTCTTT. Its translation: CASSFAGANTEAFF.

The rearrangement uses TRBV14 and TRBJ2-5; D is unclear. This CDR3 contains 15 residues. Germline V gene lookup returns CDR1 SGHDN and CDR2 FVKESK. Trimming removed 4 bases from V and 2 bases from J, with 14 bases in between. For the CDR3, the DNA is TGTGCCAGCAGCCTCCCAGGCCAATATCAAGAGACCCAGTACTTC. Its protein is CASSLPGQYQETQYF.

The chain has TRBV6-2 or TRBV6-3 and TRBJ2-1, with D perhaps being TRBD1 or TRBD2 (8 bases each). The germline gives CDR1 MNHEY, CDR2 SVGEGT. This CDR3 is 20 amino acids long. The V end lost 2 bases, the J end lost 2 bases, and 25 bases lay between the germline ends. The CDR3 protein is CASSYDLTGAGAGAYNEQFF. The CDR3 DNA is TGTGCCAGCAGTTACGACTTGACAGGGGCCGGAGCGGGGGCCTACAATGAGCAGTTCTTC.

This chain joins TRBV5-1 and TRBJ1-1, with a possible D match to TRBD1 (6 bases). The germline V gene encodes CDR1 SGHRS and CDR2 YFSETQ. Trimming removed 5 bases at V and 4 bases at J, with 12 bases between. This CDR3 contains 13 residues. DNA of the CDR3: TGCGCCAGCAGAAAGGTGACAGGCACTGAAGCTTTCTTT. Its protein is CASRKVTGTEAFF.

The V gene is TRBV7-3, the J gene TRBJ2-1; perhaps TRBD2 as D (6 bases). Trimming removed 2 bases at V and 5 bases at J, with 10 bases between. Germline CDR1 SGHTA, CDR2 FQGTGA. This CDR3 contains 14 residues. The DNA of the CDR3 is TGTGCCAGCAGCTTAGGGGGGTTCAACAATGAGCAGTTCTTC. Its protein product is CASSLGGFNNEQFF.

This chain uses TRBV2 with TRBJ2-2, with D unclear. The CDR3 spans 12 residues. Trimming left V 4 bases short and J 3 bases short, with 3 bases between. Per germline, CDR1 SNHLY and CDR2 FYNNEI. The chain's CDR3 is CASSADTGELFF. The CDR3 bases are TGTGCCAGCAGTGCCGACACCGGGGAGCTGTTTTTT.

The chain uses TRBV6-5 and TRBJ2-7; TRBD1 is a possible D gene (6 bases). Germline CDR1 is MNHEY and CDR2 is SVGAGI. The V end was cut by 4 bases, the J end by 6 bases, with 16 bases between. CDR3 size: 14 residues. The CDR3, as DNA: TGTGCCAGCAGTTCCTGGGGGCGGACGGGCGAGCAGTACGTC. It is translated as CASSSWGRTGEQYV.

V usage is TRBV30 and J usage is TRBJ1-6, with D unclear. The germline gives CDR1 GTSNPN, CDR2 SVGIG (reference sequence). The CDR3 extends over 13 amino acids. V dropped 1 base and J dropped 5 bases, with 6 bases sitting between them. CDR3 nucleotides: TGTGCCTGGAGTGGCATAAATAATTCACCCCTCCACTTT. As protein: CAWSGINNSPLHF.

This clone was recorded a few times. The genes are TRBV7-3 and TRBJ1-6; 9 positions match TRBD1. Germline loops: CDR1 SGHTA, CDR2 FQGTGA. J was trimmed by 2 bases and V by 4 bases; bases with no gene match: 6. The CDR3 loop spans 17 amino acids. Here the CDR3 reads CASSSKQGATYNSPLHF. Written as DNA, the CDR3 is TGTGCCAGCAGCTCCAAACAGGGGGCTACCTATAATTCACCCCTCCACTTT.

The rearrangement links TRBV30 to TRBJ2-2, with 9 bases matching TRBD1. This CDR3 comprises 15 residues. Trimming at V came to 4 bases and at J to 4 bases, leaving 7 bases not matched to a gene. Per the germline V gene, CDR1 is GTSNPN and CDR2 is SVGIG (reference sequence). The CDR3 DNA follows: TGTGCCTGGATAACGGGACAGGGTATCACCGGGGAGCTGTTTTTT. Translation gives CAWITGQGITGELFF. Filled out from reference TRBV30 and TRBJ2-2, the complete variable domain reads SQTIHQWPATLVQPVGSPLSLECTVEGTSNPNLYWYRQAAGRGLQLLFYSVGIGQISSEVPQNLSASRPQDRQFILSSKKLLLSDSGFYLCAWITGQGITGELFFGEGSRLTVL.

This clone was recorded once. The chain combines TRBV10-3 with TRBJ2-5; D is ambiguous. CDR3 size: 14 residues. CDR1 is ENHRY and CDR2 is SYGVKD in the germline V gene. V gave up 0 bases and J gave up 2 bases, with 7 bases separating them. The CDR3 sequence: CAISESLLQETQYF. CDR3 coding DNA: TGTGCCATCAGTGAGTCGTTGCTTCAAGAGACCCAGTACTTC.

The J gene is TRBJ1-3, the V gene TRBV2, with 10 bases fitting TRBD1. The CDR3 contains 15 residues. Germline CDR1 reads SNHLY; CDR2 reads FYNNEI. With V trimmed by 9 bases and J by 0 bases, 5 bases remained unmatched. CDR3 protein: CARRDRGRSGNTIYF. The DNA of the CDR3 is TGTGCCAGAAGGGACAGGGGACGCTCTGGAAACACCATATATTTT.

The rearrangement uses TRBV24-1 and TRBJ1-2, with D possibly matching TRBD1 (6 bases). Germline CDR1 and CDR2: KGHDR and SFDVKD. Trimming pared 7 bases from V and 3 bases from J, leaving 14 bases between. The CDR3 has 14 amino acids. Here the CDR3 reads CATSEGGRDYGYTF. The CDR3 nucleotides read TGTGCCACCAGCGAGGGGGGTCGAGACTATGGCTACACCTTC.

V gene TRBV7-9 combines with J gene TRBJ1-1; 11 bases are a match to TRBD1. CDR1 SEHNR and CDR2 FQNEAQ come from the germline V gene (reference sequence). Losses at the gene ends were 5 bases for V and 5 bases for J; bases not matched to a gene: 10. The CDR3 contains 16 residues. CDR3 protein: CASSPGTGGIGTEAFF. DNA for the CDR3: TGTGCCAGCAGCCCCGGGACAGGGGGGATAGGAACTGAAGCTTTCTTT.

The chain uses TRBV5-1 and TRBJ1-6; 7 bases agree with TRBD1. The V gene end was trimmed by 5 bases and the J gene end by 8 bases; junction bases not matched to a gene: 4. This CDR3 is built from 13 residues. CDR1 is SGHRS, CDR2 YFSETQ, per germline. CDR3 loop: CASRRDSDSPLHF. The CDR3, as DNA: TGCGCCAGCAGGCGGGACAGTGATTCACCCCTCCACTTT.

The gene calls are TRBV7-2 and TRBJ2-2; 7 nucleotides agree with TRBD2. CDR3 length equals 16 residues. With V trimmed by 6 bases and J by 0 bases, 7 bases remained unmatched. In germline, CDR1 is SGHTA, CDR2 FQGNSA. The CDR3 sequence: CASSRASGTNTGELFF. CDR3 DNA: TGTGCCAGCAGTCGGGCTAGCGGAACGAACACCGGGGAGCTGTTTTTT.

The chain joins TRBV6-5 to TRBJ1-3; perhaps TRBD1 as D (6 bases). Germline V gene data show CDR1 as MNHEY and CDR2 as SVGAGI. This CDR3 contains 15 residues. Deletions cut 4 bases from V and 0 bases from J, with 10 bases between. CDR3 protein: CASSSGGGSGNTIYF. DNA for the CDR3: TGTGCCAGCAGTTCGGGAGGGGGCTCTGGAAACACCATATATTTT.

This chain connects TRBV10-3 to TRBJ2-3; no definite D call. Germline lookup yields CDR1 ENHRY and CDR2 SYGVKD. CDR3 size: 11 residues. Trimming took 0 bases from V and 8 from J, leaving 3 bases between them. The CDR3: CAISESVTQYF. Written as DNA, the CDR3 is TGTGCCATCAGTGAGTCTGTTACGCAGTATTTT.

In nucleotides, the CDR3 is TGTGCCTGGACGACAGGGGTTAGCAATCAGCCCCAGCATTTT. Translated, it gives CAWTTGVSNQPQHF. The chain couples TRBV30 to TRBJ1-5, with 8 bases identical to TRBD1. CDR1 is GTSNPN, CDR2 SVGIG, per germline (reference sequence). This CDR3 has 14 residues. V shed 4 bases, J shed 0 bases, and the junction held 2 bases outside the gene matches.

This sequence joins TRBV7-9 and TRBJ1-2; 10 bases map to TRBD1. The CDR3 runs to 15 residues. CDR1 and CDR2 (germline): SEHNR, FQNEAQ (reference sequence). The V segment lost 6 bases and the J segment 8 bases; nucleotides outside the gene matches: 12. The CDR3 here is CASSPNSETGGGYTF. The CDR3 region has the DNA TGTGCCAGCAGTCCTAACTCTGAGACAGGGGGCGGCTACACCTTC.

The chain is built from TRBV5-1 and TRBJ1-2; D remains unclear. CDR3 length: 14 amino acids. V lost 4 bases, J lost 0 bases, and 10 bases lay in between. Germline V gives CDR1 SGHRS, CDR2 YFSETQ. CDR3 sequence (DNA): TGCGCCAGCAGCACGATCGACACTAACTATGGCTACACCTTC. Encoded protein: CASSTIDTNYGYTF.

This clone showed up just once. This chain joins TRBV5-1 and TRBJ2-3; 12 positions agree with TRBD2. Germline V gene sequence: CDR1 SGHRS, CDR2 YFSETQ. The trim removed 4 bases at V and 7 bases at J, leaving 10 bases unmatched. The CDR3 length is 16 residues. The CDR3 DNA sequence: TGCGCCAGCAGCCCGAACACTAGCGGGGGGAAAAATACGCAGTATTTT. It encodes CASSPNTSGGKNTQYF.

J is TRBJ1-1 and V is TRBV5-8; D is perhaps TRBD1 (6 bases). The CDR3 has 18 amino acids. V lost 4 bases to trimming and J lost 0 bases, with 22 bases between them. CDR1 is SGHTS, CDR2 YDEGEE, per germline. CDR3 DNA sequence: TGTGCCAGCAGCATAAACCGACAGGAGCTAAACTTGAACACTGAAGCTTTCTTT. Residues: CASSINRQELNLNTEAFF.

This clone is labeled medium-sized. The chain uses TRBV6-2 or TRBV6-3 and TRBJ2-3, with 11 bases matching TRBD2. J was trimmed by 5 bases and V by 0 bases; bases with no gene match: 10. This CDR3 has 18 amino acids. The germline CDR1 and CDR2 sequences are MNHEY and SVGEGT. The CDR3 bases are TGTGCCAGCAGTTACTCGAGGAGTAGCGGGGGGGCGAAAGATACGCAGTATTTT. It yields the protein CASSYSRSSGGAKDTQYF.

Remarks on this clone: Distinct nucleotide sequences in the sample also encode this CDR3. V gene TRBV30 combines with J gene TRBJ1-2; possible D gene TRBD1, 5 bases. The CDR3 loop spans 16 amino acids. Trimming left V 2 bases short and J 4 bases short, with 20 bases between. Germline V gene data show CDR1 as GTSNPN and CDR2 as SVGIG (reference sequence). CDR3 residues: CAWSLGGLGRTYGYTF. The CDR3 DNA reads TGTGCCTGGAGTTTGGGGGGATTGGGTCGCACCTATGGCTACACCTTC.

The rearrangement links TRBV7-3 to TRBJ1-6; possibly TRBD1 for D (6 bases). Germline values: CDR1 SGHTA, CDR2 FQGTGA. The CDR3 totals 15 residues. Trimming stripped 6 bases from V and 0 bases from J, with 9 bases between. The CDR3 reads CASSLTGSYNSPLHF. The CDR3 nucleotides are TGTGCCAGCAGTTTGACAGGCTCCTATAATTCACCCCTCCACTTT.

V usage is TRBV29-1 and J usage is TRBJ2-7, with TRBD1 identical over 9 bases. CDR3 size: 12 residues. J lost 6 bases, V lost 6 bases, and 6 bases had no gene match. CDR1 and CDR2 from the germline V gene are SQVTM and ANQGSEA. CDR3 amino acids: CSVMGQGSEQYF. CDR3 DNA sequence: TGCAGCGTAATGGGACAGGGTTCCGAGCAGTACTTC.

The chain recombines TRBV12-5 with TRBJ2-1; 10 bases are a match to TRBD2. CDR3 length: 15 residues. Losses at the gene ends were 1 base for V and 6 bases for J; bases not matched to a gene: 3. Germline-derived CDR1 and CDR2 are LGHNT and FRNRAP. The CDR3 loop is CASGLGGTSVNEQFF. The CDR3 region has the DNA TGTGCTAGTGGTTTGGGCGGGACTAGCGTCAATGAGCAGTTCTTC.

The sample holds one count of this clone. The chain links TRBV30 to TRBJ2-3, with 8 bases fitting TRBD1. V shed 0 bases, J shed 4 bases, and the junction held 6 bases outside the gene matches. The CDR3 length is 15 residues. From germline, CDR1 is GTSNPN and CDR2 SVGIG (reference sequence). CDR3 in DNA: TGTGCCTGGAGTGTACAGGGGGTAGGGGCAGATACGCAGTATTTT. Translation gives CAWSVQGVGADTQYF.